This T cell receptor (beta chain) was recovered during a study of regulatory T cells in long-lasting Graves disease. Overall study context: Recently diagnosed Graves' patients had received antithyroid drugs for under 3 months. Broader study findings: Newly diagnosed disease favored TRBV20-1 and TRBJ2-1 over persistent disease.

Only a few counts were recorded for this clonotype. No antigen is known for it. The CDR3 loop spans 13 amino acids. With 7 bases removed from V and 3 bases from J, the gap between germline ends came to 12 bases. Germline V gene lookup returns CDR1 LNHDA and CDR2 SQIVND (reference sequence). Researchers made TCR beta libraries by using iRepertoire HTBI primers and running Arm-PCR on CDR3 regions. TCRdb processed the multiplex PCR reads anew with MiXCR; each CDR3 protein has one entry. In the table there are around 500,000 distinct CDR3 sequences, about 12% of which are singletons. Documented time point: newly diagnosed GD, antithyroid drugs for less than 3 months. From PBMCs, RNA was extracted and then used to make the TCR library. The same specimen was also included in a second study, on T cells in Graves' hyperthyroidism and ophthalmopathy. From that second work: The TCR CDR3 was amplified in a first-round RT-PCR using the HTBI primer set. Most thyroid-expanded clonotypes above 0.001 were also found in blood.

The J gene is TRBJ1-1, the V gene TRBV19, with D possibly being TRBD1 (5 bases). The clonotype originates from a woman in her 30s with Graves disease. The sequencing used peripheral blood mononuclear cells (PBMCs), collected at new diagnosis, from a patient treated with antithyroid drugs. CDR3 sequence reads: CASMGELHTEAFF. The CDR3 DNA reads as TGTGCCAGTATGGGGGAGTTGCACACTGAAGCTTTCTTT.